This entry describes one TCR beta chain. The target antigen is unknown. Researchers ran the PCR with 60 Vbeta and 13 Jbeta primers. Clones were read by immunoSEQ multiplex PCR, and TCRdb kept only the in-frame ones, dropping some. The sample has 200,000 to 300,000 clones; approximately 81% are singletons. The data originate from a study of cytomegalovirus exposure and HLA in healthy donors. Study-wide results and caveats: Reports state that TCR beta sequences accurately predicted most subjects' HLA-A and HLA-B alleles. It was likely that a cluster of highly shared sequence variants was a sequencing artifact. The only immune exposure information that was available was CMV serostatus.

Trimming pared 6 bases from V and 8 bases from J, leaving 13 bases between. Germline CDR1 SQVTM, CDR2 ANQGSEA. The CDR3 contains 12 residues. This sequence originates from a woman aged 55 to 70 in good health and CMV-seropositive. The sequencing input was PBMCs. The chain links TRBV29-1 to TRBJ1-4; D is unclear. CDR3 in DNA: TGCAGCGTCTTCGGACTAAACGAAAAACTGTTTTTT. Amino acids: CSVFGLNEKLFF.